Following are 30 T cell receptor beta chains from one sample sequenced in a study of identical twins. TCRdb fed the 5' RACE reads into MiXCR, producing one record per CDR3 protein. The profile shows 450,000 or so distinct CDR3 sequences, about 14% of them singletons. These records were also assigned to another study, of yellow fever vaccine responses in identical twins.

The specimen sequenced was CD4+ T cells sorted from blood. Source of these receptors: a woman between 18 and 30 years old in good health.

This clonotype has a handful of counts. This chain links TRBV4-1 with TRBJ1-2; 8 positions match TRBD1. The V gene end was trimmed by 1 base and the J gene end by 7 bases; junction bases not matched to a gene: 8. The CDR3 is made up of 15 amino acids. The V gene's germline CDR1 is MGHRA and CDR2 YSYEKL. The CDR3 spells CASSQGGRGLGGYTF. CDR3 in DNA: TGCGCCAGCAGCCAAGGTGGCAGGGGGCTCGGTGGCTACACCTTC.

This clonotype was observed once. The chain links TRBV2 to TRBJ2-7, with D tentatively TRBD2 (6 bases). CDR3 length equals 14 residues. Germline-derived CDR1 and CDR2 are SNHLY and FYNNEI. V shed 8 bases and J shed 3 bases, with 17 bases lying between them. The DNA for the CDR3 is TGTGCCAGCCGTTCTGAGGAGGGTAGCTACGAGCAGTACTTC. Protein sequence: CASRSEEGSYEQYF.

V and J are TRBV6-1 and TRBJ2-7; D gene uncertain. The last part of the DNA fits TRBJ2-1 better; the J call may be wrong. CDR1 and CDR2 from the germline V gene are MNHNS and SASEGT. The CDR3 length is 13 residues. CDR3 in DNA: TGTGCCAGCGGAATGACTGTCGCCTACGAGCAGTTCTTC. Protein sequence: CASGMTVAYEQFF.

The CDR3 region has the DNA TGTGCCACCAGCAGAGGAGGTTCGGCCGGGGAGCTGTTTTTT. It is translated as CATSRGGSAGELFF. V gene TRBV15 combines with J gene TRBJ2-2; unclear D gene. V was trimmed by 1 base and J by 6 bases, leaving 9 bases between them. Germline assignment: CDR1 LNHNV and CDR2 YYDKDF (reference sequence). CDR3 length: 14 residues.

V is TRBV28 and J is TRBJ2-7; tentatively, D is TRBD2 (5 bases). From germline, CDR1 is MDHEN and CDR2 SYDVKM. V shed 2 bases and J shed 9 bases, with 20 bases lying between them. This CDR3 comprises 15 residues. Here the CDR3 DNA reads TGTGCCAGCAGTTTAGGTAGTGGGAGTGCAGGCGGGCAGTACTTC. As protein: CASSLGSGSAGGQYF.

This clonotype was counted between two and nine times. J is TRBJ2-7 and V is TRBV4-2, with 11 bases matching TRBD2. CDR1 is LGHNA and CDR2 is YNFKEQ in the germline V gene. This CDR3 region has 16 residues. Trimming removed 1 base from V and 4 bases from J; junction bases left unmatched: 6. CDR3 region: CASSQASGTSGYEQYF. Here the CDR3 DNA reads TGTGCCAGCAGCCAAGCATCCGGGACTAGCGGTTACGAGCAGTACTTC.

V usage is TRBV9 and J usage is TRBJ2-2; possibly TRBD1 or TRBD2 for D (6 bases each). Germline CDR1 is SGDLS and CDR2 is YYNGEE. V lost 1 base and J 6 bases, leaving 7 bases between the germline ends. The CDR3 consists of 13 residues. In DNA form, the CDR3 reads TGTGCCAGCAGCGTAAGGGGGGCCGGGGAGCTGTTTTTT. Amino acid sequence: CASSVRGAGELFF.

This clonotype came up a few times. V usage is TRBV9 and J usage is TRBJ2-3, with 8 bases that match TRBD2. The CDR3 length is 16 residues. Germline CDR1 is SGDLS and CDR2 is YYNGEE. Trimming cost V 9 bases and J 3 bases; bases outside gene matches: 15. CDR3 region: CATSLDRGGSTDTQYF. CDR3 coding DNA: TGTGCCACATCCCTTGACCGGGGGGGATCAACAGATACGCAGTATTTT.

This clonotype was seen at least ten times. The genes are TRBV5-5 and TRBJ2-7; 14 nucleotides agree with TRBD2. Germline V gene sequence: CDR1 SGHKS, CDR2 YYEKEE (reference sequence). The CDR3 is made up of 15 amino acids. Trimming at V came to 6 bases and at J to 6 bases, leaving 8 bases not matched to a gene. The CDR3 nucleotides are TGTGCCAGCACCACTCCCGGGACTAGCGGGAGCGAGCAGTACTTC. This translates into CASTTPGTSGSEQYF.

This clonotype was seen more than once but under ten times. In DNA, the CDR3 is TGTGCCAGCGGGTGGGCCATTAACACTGAAGCTTTCTTT. Its protein product is CASGWAINTEAFF. This sequence joins TRBV6-6 and TRBJ1-1, with D unresolved. The CDR3 has 13 amino acids. Germline lookup yields CDR1 MNHNY and CDR2 SVGAGI (reference sequence). The V gene lost 8 bases and the J gene lost 2 bases, with 12 bases spanning the gap.

The chain employs TRBV7-9 and TRBJ2-1; possible D gene TRBD1, 5 bases. Germline V gene sequence: CDR1 SEHNR, CDR2 FQNEAQ (reference sequence). V was pared by 2 bases and J by 5 bases, with 10 bases between. The CDR3 totals 14 residues. The CDR3 DNA is TGTGCCAGCAGCTTAACAGGCAGGGACAATGAGCAGTTCTTC. The encoded protein is CASSLTGRDNEQFF.

V and J are TRBV6-4 and TRBJ2-1; 11 bases fit TRBD1. V shed 8 bases and J 7 bases; nucleotides not matched to a gene: 7. Germline V gene sequence: CDR1 MRHNA, CDR2 SNTAGT. The CDR3 loop spans 14 amino acids. CDR3 bases: TGTGCCAGCCTTGGACAGGGGGCGCCGAATGAGCAGTTCTTC. It specifies CASLGQGAPNEQFF.

This clonotype has a count of ten or more. The gene calls are TRBV10-3 and TRBJ1-1; D possibly corresponds to TRBD1 (5 bases). CDR3 length: 12 amino acids. The germline V and J ends were trimmed by 3 bases and 7 bases, with 9 bases remaining between them. Germline assignment: CDR1 ENHRY and CDR2 SYGVKD. The CDR3 sequence: CAISDRTSEAFF. As DNA, the CDR3 is TGTGCCATCAGTGATAGGACAAGTGAAGCTTTCTTT.

This chain's CDR3 is CASSLTLLGHEQFF. CDR3 DNA: TGTGCCAGCAGTTTAACCCTTCTCGGGCATGAGCAGTTCTTC. The rearrangement joins TRBV27 to TRBJ2-1; D is unresolved. CDR3 size: 14 residues. Trimming removed 2 bases from V and 8 bases from J, with 13 bases in between. Per the germline V gene, CDR1 is MNHEY and CDR2 is SMNVEV (reference sequence).

The rearrangement links TRBV2 to TRBJ1-4; TRBD1 matches at 9 bases. Trimming removed 7 bases from V and 6 bases from J; junction bases left unmatched: 9. The CDR3 consists of 15 residues. Germline loops: CDR1 SNHLY, CDR2 FYNNEI. CDR3 DNA: TGTGCCAGCAAGGCCCCGGGACAGGGTTATGAAAAACTGTTTTTT. It specifies CASKAPGQGYEKLFF.

This clonotype was detected a few times. J is TRBJ2-5 and V is TRBV3-1; no firm D call. V lost 4 bases and J lost 5, with 20 bases in between. Germline CDR1 reads LGHDT; CDR2 reads YNNKEL (reference sequence). This CDR3 region has 16 residues. CDR3 in DNA: TGTGCCAGCAGCCCTTACAGACTGAGCCATCCGGAGACCCAGTACTTC. Its protein is CASSPYRLSHPETQYF.

This clonotype was counted between two and nine times. The genes are TRBV4-2 and TRBJ2-4; either TRBD1 or TRBD2 may fit D (6 bases each). V lost 6 bases, J lost 3 bases, and 12 bases lay in between. This CDR3 has 14 residues. Germline V lookup: CDR1 LGHNA, CDR2 YNFKEQ. The CDR3 reads CASRMEGGKNIQYF. In nucleotides, the CDR3 is TGTGCCAGCAGAATGGAGGGGGGCAAAAACATTCAGTACTTC.

The chain is built from TRBV7-8 and TRBJ2-2, with unresolved D. CDR1 and CDR2 from the germline V gene are SGHVS and FQNEAQ. The CDR3 consists of 15 residues. V was trimmed by 5 bases and J by 1 base, leaving 11 bases between them. CDR3 coding DNA: TGTGCCAGCAGCACCGGCCGGGTGAACACCGGGGAGCTGTTTTTT. It specifies CASSTGRVNTGELFF.

V is TRBV4-2 and J is TRBJ2-3, with D possibly being TRBD1 or TRBD2 (5 bases each). Germline loops: CDR1 LGHNA, CDR2 YNFKEQ. The CDR3 consists of 18 residues. The V gene lost 3 bases and the J gene lost 4 bases, with 23 bases spanning the gap. The DNA for the CDR3 is TGTGCCAGCAGCCAGAGAAGTGGGGGATTAAGGGTCGCAGATACGCAGTATTTT. Protein: CASSQRSGGLRVADTQYF.

This clonotype was recorded a few times. The chain joins TRBV24-1 to TRBJ2-5, with 7 bases lining up with TRBD2. The CDR3 consists of 16 residues. CDR1 and CDR2 from the germline V gene are KGHDR and SFDVKD. V dropped 3 bases and J dropped 1; count of bases not matched to a gene: 7. The CDR3 DNA is TGTGCCACCAGTGATCGGACTAGTTGGGCCCAAGAGACCCAGTACTTC. Protein product: CATSDRTSWAQETQYF.

The V and J genes are TRBV7-9 and TRBJ2-7; D not resolved. The germline CDR1 and CDR2 sequences are SEHNR and FQNEAQ (reference sequence). The length of the CDR3 is 14 residues. V was trimmed by 4 bases and J by 4 bases, leaving 14 bases between them. CDR3 nucleotide sequence: TGTGCCAGCAGCTCCCTCGTAAGTCGTTACGAGCAGTACTTC. Translation: CASSSLVSRYEQYF.

The table lists this clonotype with a few counts. CDR3 sequence: CASSPEVPGRRDTQYF. The CDR3 DNA sequence: TGTGCCAGCAGCCCCGAGGTGCCAGGCCGCAGGGATACGCAGTATTTT. The chain carries TRBV13 and TRBJ2-3; D gene unclear. Trimming removed 5 bases from V and 6 bases from J, with 21 bases in between. From germline, CDR1 is PRHDT and CDR2 FYEKMQ (reference sequence). This CDR3 is built from 16 residues.

This clonotype appeared a few times. The chain is built from TRBV28 and TRBJ2-3; 9 bases line up with TRBD2. CDR1 MDHEN and CDR2 SYDVKM come from the germline V gene. This CDR3 has 18 residues. Trimming removed 3 bases from V and 3 bases from J; junction bases left unmatched: 13. The CDR3 loop reads CASSLKGGRAKVTDTQYF. In nucleotides, the CDR3 is TGTGCCAGCAGTTTGAAAGGCGGGAGGGCTAAGGTGACAGATACGCAGTATTTT.

The J gene is TRBJ2-3, the V gene TRBV16; 8 bases are shared with TRBD1. This CDR3 spans 17 amino acids. V shed 4 bases, J shed 0 bases, and the junction held 9 bases outside the gene matches. CDR1 and CDR2 (germline): KGHSY, FQNENV. The CDR3, as DNA: TGTGCCAGCAGCCCCTGGGAACAGGGGGGCAGCACAGATACGCAGTATTTT. Translation gives CASSPWEQGGSTDTQYF.

This clonotype was recorded once. The chain uses TRBV12-3 or TRBV12-4 and TRBJ2-5; possibly TRBD2 for D (6 bases). This CDR3 comprises 11 residues. V lost 9 bases to trimming and J lost 2 bases, with 7 bases between them. CDR3 in amino acids: CARGGQETQYF. DNA of the CDR3: TGTGCCAGGGGGGGACAAGAGACCCAGTACTTC.

The chain employs TRBV20-1 and TRBJ2-2, with 7 nucleotides matching TRBD1. In germline, CDR1 is DFQATT, CDR2 SNEGSKA (reference sequence). The CDR3 covers 15 residues. V trimming: 4 bases; J trimming: 4 bases; junction bases outside the gene matches: 9. The CDR3 DNA reads TGCAGTGCTACTCAGGGGGATACTTTCACCGGGGAGCTGTTTTTT. As protein: CSATQGDTFTGELFF.

This clonotype was observed at least ten times. The V and J genes are TRBV24-1 and TRBJ2-2, with 10 bases lining up with TRBD2. Germline V lookup: CDR1 KGHDR, CDR2 SFDVKD. CDR3 length: 16 residues. V was pared by 1 base and J by 3 bases, with 1 base of the junction left unmatched. CDR3 sequence: CATSDLAGGHTGELFF. In nucleotides, the CDR3 is TGTGCCACCAGTGATTTAGCGGGAGGGCACACCGGGGAGCTGTTTTTT.

The sample holds a few counts of this clonotype. The rearrangement links TRBV18 to TRBJ2-3; no clear D. V shed 4 bases and J shed 2 bases, with 10 bases lying between them. This CDR3 has 14 amino acids. Germline V gene sequence: CDR1 KGHSH, CDR2 LQKENI. The CDR3 nucleotides read TGTGCCAGCTCACGGGGAACCGACACAGATACGCAGTATTTT. It specifies CASSRGTDTDTQYF.

The sample holds many counts of this clonotype. The chain combines TRBV29-1 with TRBJ2-5; no clear D gene. Looked up from germline, CDR1 is SQVTM and CDR2 is ANQGSEA. The CDR3 is 13 residues long. V was pared by 6 bases and J by 0 bases, with 11 bases between. The chain's CDR3 is CSVAHTYQETQYF. CDR3 nucleotide sequence: TGCAGCGTCGCTCACACGTACCAAGAGACCCAGTACTTC. The whole variable domain, remainder taken from reference TRBV29-1 and TRBJ2-5, is SAVISQKPSRDICQRGTSLTIQCQVDSQVTMMFWYRQQPGQSLTLIATANQGSEATYESGFVIDKFPISRPNLTFSTLTVSNMSPEDSSIYLCSVAHTYQETQYFGPGTRLLVL.

The chain has TRBV10-3 and TRBJ1-2, with D possibly TRBD1 on 5 matching bases. Germline CDR1 is ENHRY and CDR2 is SYGVKD. Trimming left V 6 bases short and J 4 bases short, with 12 bases between. The CDR3 is made up of 13 amino acids. This chain's CDR3 is CAISQDILYGYTF. CDR3 coding DNA: TGTGCCATCAGCCAGGACATACTCTATGGCTACACCTTC.